Sequencing of this T cell receptor beta chain was carried out in a study of T cell responses to AZD1222 COVID-19 vaccine. The study's findings and limits: Repertoires were obtained solely post-peak T cell response. Reportedly, nearly half the spike-specific TCRs target unmutated variant regions.

Measured with immunoSEQ multiplex PCR; TCRdb has only the in-frame clones, and not every one. The sample shows about 84,000 clones, roughly 88% of them seen only once. Germline V lookup: CDR1 MGHRA, CDR2 YSYEKL. Trimming cost V 2 bases and J 6 bases; bases outside gene matches: 13. CDR3 length: 17 residues. Second doses were pooled across both intervals (about 4 or about 12 weeks). Regarding this clone: The antigen is unknown.

The sequence came from an adult who received the AZD1222 COVID-19 vaccine. Sequencing was performed on peripheral blood, taken 28 days after the second AZD1222 dose. The chain links TRBV4-1 to TRBJ2-3, with TRBD2 identical over 8 bases. In nucleotides, the CDR3 is TGCGCCAGCAGCCAATTTGGCTACGGGGGGGCGGGGGATACGCAGTATTTT. The encoded protein is CASSQFGYGGAGDTQYF.